The T cell receptor beta chain described here comes from a study of cytomegalovirus exposure and HLA in healthy donors. V lost 1 base and J lost 2; bases outside the gene matches: 6. This CDR3 spans 18 amino acids. Germline CDR1 and CDR2: LNHDA and SQIVND (reference sequence). Study results and limitations: A later analysis linked a missense variant in DCLRE1C to the trimming of TCR beta V and J genes. A later analysis linked 15,000 to 20,000 TCR beta sequences to HLA alleles at 0.05 false discovery rate. Donors belonging to an Asian-associated ancestry cluster reportedly showed fewer N-insertions in productive TCRs than the 666-donor mean, according to what a later analysis found. Reports state that TCR beta sequences accurately predicted most subjects' HLA-A and HLA-B alleles.

Primers for the PCR totalled 60 Vbeta and 13 Jbeta. Clones were read by immunoSEQ multiplex PCR, and TCRdb kept only the in-frame ones, dropping some. The sample has 150,000 or so clones; about 74% are singletons. As concerns this clone: Its matching antigen is unknown.

Sequencing was done on a sample of PBMCs. V is TRBV19 and J is TRBJ2-6; 9 bases fit TRBD2. This TCR came from a man in his forties in good health and CMV-seropositive. CDR3 nucleotides: TGTGCCAGTAGTATAGGGGGTAGCGGGAGTCCTGGGGCCAACGTCCTGACTTTC. It yields the protein CASSIGGSGSPGANVLTF.